One and the same sample provided the 20 T cell receptor beta chains below, sequenced in a study of memory CD4+ T cells and cytomegalovirus serostatus. This table comes from immunoSEQ multiplex PCR, and its TCRdb copy is limited to in-frame clones, with some not included. The sample includes some 53,000 clones, roughly 78% of them seen just once. The sort gate was single viable CD3+CD4+CD8-CD45RO+ cells for memory CD4+ T cells. The sample consisted of memory CD4+ T cells from blood. All receptors derive from an adult in good health and CMV-seronegative.

This clone was observed a few times. V gene TRBV6-1 combines with J gene TRBJ1-1; the D is unclear. This CDR3 has 12 amino acids. Trimming stripped 2 bases from V and 6 bases from J, with 7 bases between. Germline V gene data show CDR1 as MNHNS and CDR2 as SASEGT. The CDR3 loop is CASSERPSEAFF. As DNA, the CDR3 is TGTGCCAGCAGTGAAAGGCCTTCTGAAGCTTTCTTT.

The chain has TRBV18 and TRBJ2-7, with 9 bases that match TRBD1. The CDR3 is made up of 15 amino acids. V gave up 3 bases and J gave up 2 bases; unmatched junction bases: 5. Germline loops: CDR1 KGHSH, CDR2 LQKENI. DNA of the CDR3: TGTGCCAGCTCACCTGGGACAGGGATTCCCTACGAGCAGTACTTC. Its protein is CASSPGTGIPYEQYF.

The rearrangement joins TRBV18 to TRBJ2-5, with unresolved D. Germline V lookup: CDR1 KGHSH, CDR2 LQKENI. The CDR3 spans 12 residues. V was clipped by 6 bases and J by 5 bases, with 10 bases between them. CDR3 region: CASSANWETQYF. Written as DNA, the CDR3 is TGTGCCAGCTCGGCCAACTGGGAGACCCAGTACTTC.

This clone was picked up one time. The genes are TRBV10-3 and TRBJ2-7; D call uncertain. Trimming took off 0 bases at V and 6 bases at J, with 12 bases between the two ends. CDR3 length: 14 amino acids. Germline V gene data show CDR1 as ENHRY and CDR2 as SYGVKD. This chain's CDR3 is CAISESNMRIEQYF. The CDR3 coding sequence is TGTGCCATCAGTGAGTCGAATATGCGGATCGAGCAGTACTTC.

The chain carries TRBV30 and TRBJ2-5, with a possible D match to TRBD1 (6 bases). V shed 7 bases and J shed 5 bases, with 17 bases lying between them. The CDR3 is 13 residues long. Germline loops: CDR1 GTSNPN, CDR2 SVGIG (reference sequence). CDR3 protein: CASRQAAGETQYF. DNA for the CDR3: TGTGCCTCCAGACAGGCCGCCGGGGAGACCCAGTACTTC.

The chain links TRBV25-1 to TRBJ1-2; no definite D call. From germline, CDR1 is MGHDK and CDR2 SYGVNS. The V gene lost 4 bases and the J gene lost 8 bases, with 14 bases spanning the gap. The length of the CDR3 is 13 residues. CDR3 loop: CASSASTGGGYTF. Written as DNA, the CDR3 is TGTGCCAGCAGTGCCTCCACCGGCGGGGGCTACACCTTC.

The V and J genes are TRBV5-5 and TRBJ1-2; D is perhaps TRBD1 (6 bases). This CDR3 region has 13 residues. Germline values: CDR1 SGHKS, CDR2 YYEKEE (reference sequence). The ends were cut back, 4 bases at V and 3 bases at J, with 10 bases in the middle. DNA for the CDR3: TGTGCCAGCAGCACGGACAGCCACTATGGCTACACCTTC. Translated: CASSTDSHYGYTF.

V is TRBV19 and J is TRBJ2-4, with a tentative D call TRBD1 (5 bases). This CDR3 has 16 residues. Between the trimmed V and J ends, which lost 0 bases and 7 bases, there was a span of 16 bases. Germline V gene data show CDR1 as LNHDA and CDR2 as SQIVND (reference sequence). This CDR3 reads CASSIEQVVAGNIQYF. DNA for the CDR3: TGTGCCAGTAGTATAGAGCAAGTGGTAGCAGGGAACATTCAGTACTTC.

The chain employs TRBV30 and TRBJ1-2; TRBD1 is a possible D gene (5 bases). The CDR3 covers 13 residues. V lost 1 base to trimming and J lost 7 bases, with 13 bases between them. Germline values: CDR1 GTSNPN, CDR2 SVGIG (reference sequence). The CDR3 loop is CAWSETAPSGYTF. As DNA, the CDR3 is TGTGCCTGGAGTGAGACAGCCCCCTCTGGCTACACCTTC. Complete variable domain (other parts from reference TRBV30 and TRBJ1-2): SQTIHQWPATLVQPVGSPLSLECTVEGTSNPNLYWYRQAAGRGLQLLFYSVGIGQISSEVPQNLSASRPQDRQFILSSKKLLLSDSGFYLCAWSETAPSGYTFGSGTRLTVV.

V gene TRBV6-5 combines with J gene TRBJ1-1; 10 bases fit TRBD1. V lost 7 bases to trimming and J lost 1 base; unmatched junction nucleotides: 3. This CDR3 is built from 14 residues. Germline assignment: CDR1 MNHEY and CDR2 SVGAGI. CDR3 region: CASNDRGRNTEAFF. The CDR3 coding sequence is TGTGCCAGCAATGACAGGGGGCGGAACACTGAAGCTTTCTTT.

This clone came up a few times. V is TRBV6-5 and J is TRBJ1-5; 9 positions agree with TRBD1. The CDR3 loop spans 14 amino acids. Germline V CDR1 and CDR2: MNHEY, SVGAGI. Trimming at V came to 6 bases and at J to 6 bases, leaving 6 bases not matched to a gene. The CDR3 reads CASRGTGQGQPQHF. In DNA, the CDR3 is TGTGCCAGCAGGGGGACAGGGCAAGGTCAGCCCCAGCATTTT.

This sequence joins TRBV29-1 and TRBJ1-2; TRBD1 agrees at 9 bases. In germline, CDR1 is SQVTM, CDR2 ANQGSEA. The ends lost 5 bases at V and 6 bases at J; junction bases unmatched: 1. CDR3 length equals 11 residues. CDR3 sequence reads: CSVWTGDGYTF. CDR3 bases: TGCAGCGTTTGGACAGGGGATGGCTACACCTTC.

The chain uses TRBV2 and TRBJ1-1; D gene unclear. V lost 2 bases to trimming and J lost 1 base, with 5 bases between them. The CDR3 extends over 13 amino acids. CDR1 and CDR2 from the germline V gene are SNHLY and FYNNEI. DNA of the CDR3: TGTGCCAGCAGTGAAATTGGGAACACTGAAGCTTTCTTT. Translating gives CASSEIGNTEAFF. The whole variable domain, filled in from reference TRBV2 and TRBJ1-1, reads EPEVTQTPSHQVTQMGQEVILRCVPISNHLYFYWYRQILGQKVEFLVSFYNNEISEKSEIFDDQFSVERPDGSNFTLKIRSTKLEDSAMYFCASSEIGNTEAFFGQGTRLTVV.

The chain links TRBV5-6 to TRBJ1-6, with TRBD1 matching over 8 bases. With V trimmed by 4 bases and J by 7 bases, 13 bases remained unmatched. This CDR3 region has 17 residues. The germline V gene has CDR1 SGHDT and CDR2 YYEEEE. CDR3 sequence reads: CASSPAGTGLYNSPLHF. The DNA for the CDR3 is TGTGCCAGCAGCCCGGCCGGGACAGGCCTTTACAATTCACCCCTCCACTTT. Combining the CDR3 with reference TRBV5-6 and TRBJ1-6 gives the whole variable domain DAGVTQSPTHLIKTRGQQVTLRCSPKSGHDTVSWYQQALGQGPQFIFQYYEEEERQRGNFPDRFSGHQFPNYSSELNVNALLLGDSALYLCASSPAGTGLYNSPLHFGNGTRLTVT.

J is TRBJ2-7 and V is TRBV5-4, with D unclear. This CDR3 has 13 residues. Germline V lookup: CDR1 SGHNT, CDR2 YYREEE (reference sequence). Deletions cut 1 base from V and 0 bases from J, with 5 bases between. CDR3 nucleotides: TGTGCCAGCAGCTTGCCGGACTCCTACGAGCAGTACTTC. Encoded protein: CASSLPDSYEQYF.

The chain couples TRBV11-1 to TRBJ2-1; 15 bases match TRBD2. The CDR3 has 16 residues. Losses at the gene ends were 5 bases for V and 9 bases for J; bases not matched to a gene: 8. The germline CDR1 and CDR2 sequences are SGHAT and FQDESV (reference sequence). In DNA, the CDR3 is TGTGCCAGCAGCCACGGGGGGACTAGCGGGGGGCGTGAGCAGTTCTTC. Translation: CASSHGGTSGGREQFF.

The chain couples TRBV9 to TRBJ2-2; D is perhaps TRBD2 (5 bases). The CDR3 is 14 amino acids. Germline V gene lookup returns CDR1 SGDLS and CDR2 YYNGEE. V was shortened by 0 bases and J by 6 bases, with 9 bases between the two germline ends. The CDR3 DNA reads as TGTGCCAGCAGCGTAGTATCGGAGGCCGGGGAGCTGTTTTTT. As protein: CASSVVSEAGELFF. The entire variable domain, with the rest obtained from reference TRBV9 and TRBJ2-2, is as follows: DSGVTQTPKHLITATGQRVTLRCSPRSGDLSVYWYQQSLDQGLQFLIQYYNGEERAKGNILERFSAQQFPDLHSELNLSSLELGDSALYFCASSVVSEAGELFFGEGSRLTVL.

This clone came up once. The chain couples TRBV28 to TRBJ1-2; 7 bases fit TRBD1. The V gene end was trimmed by 3 bases and the J gene end by 3 bases; junction bases not matched to a gene: 13. In germline, CDR1 is MDHEN, CDR2 SYDVKM. The CDR3 has 17 amino acids. The CDR3 spells CASSFVFPGQLYYGYTF. The DNA of the CDR3 is TGTGCCAGCAGTTTCGTTTTTCCGGGACAGCTTTACTATGGCTACACCTTC.

This CDR3 is CASSLGKGNGDTIYF. The CDR3 DNA is TGTGCCAGCAGCTTAGGAAAGGGGAACGGGGACACCATATATTTT. The V call is TRBV7-2, the J call TRBJ1-3; perhaps TRBD1 as D (5 bases). The CDR3 runs to 15 residues. Trimming took 1 base from V and 8 from J, leaving 15 bases between them. Germline lookup yields CDR1 SGHTA and CDR2 FQGNSA.

J is TRBJ1-6 and V is TRBV4-1, with D hard to call. The CDR3 covers 16 residues. Germline V CDR1 and CDR2: MGHRA, YSYEKL. Trimming took off 4 bases at V and 7 bases at J, with 17 bases between the two ends. In DNA, the CDR3 is TGCGCCAGCAGCCCCCCCGGGAGGGAGAAAAATTCACCCCTCCACTTT. Its protein product is CASSPPGREKNSPLHF.